This entry describes one T cell receptor beta chain. CDR3 length: 11 residues. V dropped 5 bases and J dropped 12; count of bases not matched to a gene: 6. Per the germline V gene, CDR1 is SNHLY and CDR2 is FYNNEI. The data derive from a study of T cell changes during pregnancy in multiple sclerosis. Profiling relied on immunoSEQ multiplex PCR, and the TCRdb table lists in-frame clones only, not all of them. The sample records about 92,000 clones, roughly 93% being singletons. Material: peripheral blood, obtained in the third trimester of pregnancy. V is TRBV2 and J is TRBJ2-7; 8 nucleotides match TRBD1. The receptor was derived from a female donor with multiple sclerosis, enrolled in a pregnancy study. In DNA form, the CDR3 reads TGTGCCAGCAGTCCCGGACAGGGATCGTACTTC. As protein: CASSPGQGSYF.